These 12 T cell receptor beta chains were sequenced from one sample in a study of T cell changes during pregnancy in multiple sclerosis. Repertoires were generated with immunoSEQ multiplex PCR, while TCRdb's copy carries only in-frame clones and drops some. The data show more than 90,000 clones, about 90% seen once. Sample: peripheral blood, taken in the second trimester of pregnancy. Every receptor here comes from a female donor with multiple sclerosis, enrolled in a pregnancy study.

The chain joins TRBV5-1 to TRBJ2-3, with 16 bases identical to TRBD2. The V gene end was trimmed by 3 bases and the J gene end by 0 bases; junction bases not matched to a gene: 7. CDR1 is SGHRS, CDR2 YFSETQ, per germline. The CDR3 consists of 19 residues. The CDR3 loop reads CASSSGLAGGVRSTDTQYF. CDR3 DNA sequence: TGCGCCAGCAGCTCGGGACTAGCGGGAGGGGTGCGAAGCACAGATACGCAGTATTTT.

The V call is TRBV7-9, the J call TRBJ1-2; D remains ambiguous. CDR1 SEHNR and CDR2 FQNEAQ come from the germline V gene (reference sequence). V was cut by 2 bases and J by 3 bases, with 7 bases left in between. This CDR3 has 13 residues. CDR3 sequence (DNA): TGTGCCAGCAGCTTACGGTATGACTATGGCTACACCTTC. This codes for CASSLRYDYGYTF. Based on the CDR3 plus reference TRBV7-9 and TRBJ1-2, the full variable domain is DTGVSQNPRHKITKRGQNVTFRCDPISEHNRLYWYRQTLGQGPEFLTYFQNEAQLEKSRLLSDRFSAERPKGSFSTLEIQRTEQGDSAMYLCASSLRYDYGYTFGSGTRLTVV.

The gene calls are TRBV5-4 and TRBJ2-1; a possible D gene is TRBD2 (5 bases). Germline assignment: CDR1 SGHNT and CDR2 YYREEE (reference sequence). The CDR3 is 13 residues long. V lost 7 bases to trimming and J lost 6 bases, with 14 bases between them. The DNA for the CDR3 is TGTGCCAGCTTCTGGCCCGGAGGCAATGAGCAGTTCTTC. Translating gives CASFWPGGNEQFF.

The V and J genes are TRBV4-1 and TRBJ2-1; maybe TRBD1 (5 bases). In germline, CDR1 is MGHRA, CDR2 YSYEKL. With 0 bases removed from V and 4 bases from J, the gap between germline ends came to 10 bases. CDR3 length: 15 residues. The DNA of the CDR3 is TGCGCCAGCAGCCAAGAAACGACAGCATACAATGAGCAGTTCTTC. This gives the protein CASSQETTAYNEQFF.

The V gene is TRBV11-1, the J gene TRBJ2-7, with 8 bases that match TRBD1. The V segment lost 3 bases and the J segment 8 bases; nucleotides outside the gene matches: 3. This CDR3 is 12 amino acids long. The germline V gene encodes CDR1 SGHAT and CDR2 FQDESV (reference sequence). The CDR3 reads CASSLSRGQQYF. For the CDR3, the DNA is TGTGCCAGCAGCTTGTCCAGGGGGCAGCAGTACTTC. The variable domain in full, with the rest retrieved from reference TRBV11-1 and TRBJ2-7, is EAEVAQSPRYKITEKSQAVAFWCDPISGHATLYWYRQILGQGPELLVQFQDESVVDDSQLPKDRFSAERLKGVDSTLKIQPAELGDSAMYLCASSLSRGQQYFGPGTRLTVT.

The table lists this clone with a count of one. The chain has TRBV10-3 and TRBJ2-1; 8 nucleotides line up with TRBD1. The CDR3 runs 13 residues. V gave up 8 bases and J gave up 6 bases; unmatched junction bases: 6. The V gene's germline CDR1 is ENHRY and CDR2 SYGVKD. This CDR3 reads CAILPDRGNEQFF. The CDR3 DNA sequence: TGTGCCATCCTTCCCGACAGGGGCAATGAGCAGTTCTTC.

CDR3 bases: TGTGCCAGCAGGAGGACGGGACAAGAGACCCAGTACTTC. Its translation: CASRRTGQETQYF. The chain recombines TRBV2 with TRBJ2-5; D is perhaps TRBD2 (5 bases). Trimming shortened V by 6 bases and J by 2 bases, and 10 bases separated the two germline ends. Per germline, CDR1 SNHLY and CDR2 FYNNEI. This CDR3 contains 13 residues. The full variable domain, rest sourced from reference TRBV2 and TRBJ2-5, is EPEVTQTPSHQVTQMGQEVILRCVPISNHLYFYWYRQILGQKVEFLVSFYNNEISEKSEIFDDQFSVERPDGSNFTLKIRSTKLEDSAMYFCASRRTGQETQYFGPGTRLLVL.

A few counts support this clone. The rearrangement joins TRBV7-2 to TRBJ1-5, with a weak D call TRBD1 (5 bases). The V gene's germline CDR1 is SGHTA and CDR2 FQGNSA. V was shortened by 1 base and J by 4 bases, with 8 bases between the two germline ends. This CDR3 spans 14 amino acids. DNA for the CDR3: TGTGCCAGCAGCTTAGGTCGGGGGAATCAGCCCCAGCATTTT. Protein product: CASSLGRGNQPQHF.

The V call is TRBV4-1, the J call TRBJ2-1, with 9 bases lining up with TRBD2. V trimming: 0 bases; J trimming: 5 bases; junction bases outside the gene matches: 14. The CDR3 consists of 19 residues. The germline CDR1 and CDR2 sequences are MGHRA and YSYEKL. CDR3 sequence: CASSQDFLAGMLSHNEQFF. The CDR3 coding sequence is TGCGCCAGCAGCCAAGATTTCCTAGCGGGAATGCTTAGTCACAATGAGCAGTTCTTC.

The chain employs TRBV15 and TRBJ2-2; TRBD1 aligns across 10 bases. Germline CDR1 is LNHNV and CDR2 is YYDKDF (reference sequence). Trimming took 5 bases from V and 6 from J; bases not matched to a gene: 9. CDR3 length: 16 residues. The CDR3: CATSRSGTGVSGELFF. Here the CDR3 DNA reads TGTGCCACCAGCCGTTCCGGGACAGGGGTGTCCGGGGAGCTGTTTTTT.

The gene calls are TRBV6-1 and TRBJ1-2; a possible D gene is TRBD1 (6 bases). The CDR3 extends over 15 amino acids. In germline, CDR1 is MNHNS, CDR2 SASEGT. V was pared by 6 bases and J by 4 bases, with 18 bases between. CDR3 amino acids: CASSSGQTQFYGYTF. DNA of the CDR3: TGTGCCAGCAGCTCAGGACAGACTCAATTCTATGGCTACACCTTC.

The chain combines TRBV27 with TRBJ2-7, with a weak D call TRBD1 (5 bases). V lost 3 bases and J lost 5, with 8 bases in between. CDR3 length: 12 residues. CDR1 is MNHEY, CDR2 SMNVEV, per germline (reference sequence). CDR3 amino acids: CASSFLQDEQYF. The CDR3 DNA reads as TGTGCCAGCAGTTTCCTACAGGACGAGCAGTACTTC.